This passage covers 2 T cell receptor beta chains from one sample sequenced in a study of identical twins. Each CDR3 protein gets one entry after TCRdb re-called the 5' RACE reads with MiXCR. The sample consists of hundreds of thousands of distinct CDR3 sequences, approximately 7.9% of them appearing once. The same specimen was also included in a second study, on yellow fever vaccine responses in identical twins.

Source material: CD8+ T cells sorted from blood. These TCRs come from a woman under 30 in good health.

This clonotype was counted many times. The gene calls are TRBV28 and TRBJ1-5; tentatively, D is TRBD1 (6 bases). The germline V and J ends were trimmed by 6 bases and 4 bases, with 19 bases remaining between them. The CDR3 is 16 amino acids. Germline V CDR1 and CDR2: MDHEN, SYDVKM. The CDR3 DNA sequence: TGTGCCAGCAGGCCCGCCCGGGACACCAGAAATCAGCCCCAGCATTTT. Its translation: CASRPARDTRNQPQHF.

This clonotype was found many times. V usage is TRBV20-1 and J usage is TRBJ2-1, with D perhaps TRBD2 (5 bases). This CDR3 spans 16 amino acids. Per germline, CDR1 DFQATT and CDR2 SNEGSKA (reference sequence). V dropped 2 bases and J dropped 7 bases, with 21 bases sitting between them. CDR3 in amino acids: CSARFHHSALGNEQFF. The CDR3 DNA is TGCAGTGCTAGATTTCACCATAGCGCCCTAGGAAATGAGCAGTTCTTC.